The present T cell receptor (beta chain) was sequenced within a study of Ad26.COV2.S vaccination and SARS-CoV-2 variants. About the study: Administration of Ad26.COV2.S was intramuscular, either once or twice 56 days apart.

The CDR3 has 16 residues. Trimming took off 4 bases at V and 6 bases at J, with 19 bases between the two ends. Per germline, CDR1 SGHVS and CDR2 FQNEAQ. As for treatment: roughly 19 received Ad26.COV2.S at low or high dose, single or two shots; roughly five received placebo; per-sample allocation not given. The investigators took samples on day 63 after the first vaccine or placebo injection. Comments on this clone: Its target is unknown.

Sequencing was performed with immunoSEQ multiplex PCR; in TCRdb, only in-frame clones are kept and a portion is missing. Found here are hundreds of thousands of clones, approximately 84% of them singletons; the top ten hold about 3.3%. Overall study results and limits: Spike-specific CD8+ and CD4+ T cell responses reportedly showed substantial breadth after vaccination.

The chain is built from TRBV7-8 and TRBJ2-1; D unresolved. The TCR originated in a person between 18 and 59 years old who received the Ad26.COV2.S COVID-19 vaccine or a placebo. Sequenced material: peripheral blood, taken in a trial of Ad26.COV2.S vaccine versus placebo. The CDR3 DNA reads TGTGCCAGCAGCTCCGAGACACTGGCCTTATTCAATGAGCAGTTCTTC. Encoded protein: CASSSETLALFNEQFF.